The clone carrying this TCR beta chain was seen more than once but under ten times. 5'RACE with constant-segment primers built TCRalpha and TCRbeta cDNA libraries with UMIs. A single record per CDR3 protein comes from TCRdb applying MiXCR to the 5' RACE reads. Found here are under 300,000 distinct CDR3 sequences, over 7% of them singletons; the top ten hold 22%. This sample is part of a study of T-cell memory formation after mild COVID-19. The CDR3 is 15 amino acids. V was trimmed by 0 bases and J by 1 base, leaving 7 bases between them. CDR1 and CDR2 from the germline V gene are LGHNA and YSLEER. This sequence was found in a man between 18 and 35 years old who had mild COVID-19 (a few samples of this study predate the infection). Cell type and time point are not known. The V call is TRBV4-3, the J call TRBJ1-5; D gene uncertain. Sequencing was performed on PBMCs or a T cell subset sorted from them (not recorded which). The CDR3 protein is CASSQEEGSNQPQHF. The CDR3 DNA sequence: TGCGCCAGCAGCCAAGAGGAAGGAAGCAATCAGCCCCAGCATTTT.